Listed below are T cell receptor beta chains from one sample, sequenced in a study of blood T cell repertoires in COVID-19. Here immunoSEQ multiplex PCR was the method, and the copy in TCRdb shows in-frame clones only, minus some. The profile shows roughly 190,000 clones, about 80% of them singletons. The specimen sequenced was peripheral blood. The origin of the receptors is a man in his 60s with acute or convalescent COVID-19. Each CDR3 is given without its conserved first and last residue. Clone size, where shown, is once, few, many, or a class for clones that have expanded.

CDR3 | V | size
ASSQDFDKPSGNTIY | TRBV4-3 | -
ASRGDSSYEQY | TRBV7-9 | -
ASSRERDQPQH | TRBV4-1 | few
ASSPGTGASYEQY | TRBV7-9 | -
ASSYKPGLAGGLNYEQY | TRBV6-2/TRBV6-3 | -
ASSLEAGGPYEQY | TRBV7-2 | -
ASSFSALGANVLT | TRBV7-9 | -
ASSPGLADNTGELF | TRBV4-3 | once
ASSLPLAGGTDTQY | TRBV5-1 | -
ASSPGGPSPLH | TRBV3-1/TRBV3-2 | -
ASSGHSGEGSGEQF | TRBV9 | once
ASSAGTSSYNEQF | TRBV2 | -
ASSSGVGRDTEAF | TRBV5-4 | -
SDTSWRNNEQF | TRBV29-1 | -
ASSSRTSGSYEQF | TRBV11-2 | -
ASSYSYRSDQPQH | TRBV6-5 | -
ASSEDSTYGYT | TRBV10-2 | few